This TCR beta chain originates from a study of T cell repertoires in aging, cancer and after chemotherapy. The germline V gene has CDR1 MNHNS and CDR2 SASEGT. CDR3 size: 15 residues. V lost 1 base, J lost 9 bases, and 6 bases stayed unmatched. The template was genomic DNA from peripheral blood, not RNA. Rearranged V-D-J TRB sequences were amplified with a mixed TRB-A/B primer pool. TCRdb recomputed calls from the multiplex PCR reads with MiXCR, one row per CDR3 protein. The sample includes about 15,000 distinct CDR3 sequences, 50% seen only once; the top ten take approximately 10%. The specimen was blood. The chain joins TRBV6-1 to TRBJ1-5, with 10 bases aligning to TRBD1. The TCR sequence derives from a human donor in good health. CDR3 DNA: TGTGCCAGCAGTGAAGGGGGGACAGGGGATCGGCCCCAGCATTTT. The encoded protein is CASSEGGTGDRPQHF.